Following are 8 T cell receptor beta chains from one sample sequenced in a study of blood T cell repertoires in COVID-19. The method was immunoSEQ multiplex PCR; TCRdb's version includes in-frame clones alone and lacks a portion of them. The sample shows about 270,000 clones, around 88% of them seen only once. The sample comprised peripheral blood. These TCRs come from a woman in her 70s with COVID-19, enrolled during active disease.

The rearrangement links TRBV12-3 or TRBV12-4 to TRBJ1-5; a weak D match, TRBD1 (5 bases). Trimming cost V 8 bases and J 5 bases, with 13 bases left between them. The length of the CDR3 is 13 residues. CDR3 sequence: CASGGVPYQPQHF. CDR3 nucleotide sequence: TGTGCCAGCGGGGGGGTCCCCTATCAGCCCCAGCATTTT.

This clone was recorded once. The chain employs TRBV18 and TRBJ2-3, with 11 nucleotides matching TRBD1. The CDR3 totals 15 residues. V lost 3 bases, J lost 5 bases, and 4 bases stayed unmatched. Germline values: CDR1 KGHSH, CDR2 LQKENI. CDR3: CASSPRDRGRDTQYF. Written as DNA, the CDR3 is TGTGCCAGCTCACCCCGGGACAGGGGGAGAGATACGCAGTATTTT.

This CDR3 is CSVTGTGNGNTIYF. CDR3 sequence (DNA): TGCAGCGTTACCGGGACAGGGAACGGAAACACCATATATTTT. This chain connects TRBV29-1 to TRBJ1-3, with 9 bases lining up with TRBD1. From germline, CDR1 is SQVTM and CDR2 ANQGSEA. Trimming at V came to 5 bases and at J to 4 bases, leaving 6 bases not matched to a gene. The CDR3 is made up of 14 amino acids. Using reference TRBV29-1 and TRBJ1-3 for the parts outside the CDR3, the full variable domain is SAVISQKPSRDICQRGTSLTIQCQVDSQVTMMFWYRQQPGQSLTLIATANQGSEATYESGFVIDKFPISRPNLTFSTLTVSNMSPEDSSIYLCSVTGTGNGNTIYFGEGSWLTVV.

The chain has TRBV6-6 and TRBJ2-3; D possibly corresponds to TRBD2 (6 bases). Deletions cut 5 bases from V and 2 bases from J, with 17 bases between. The V gene's germline CDR1 is MNHNY and CDR2 SVGAGI (reference sequence). The CDR3 covers 16 residues. DNA for the CDR3: TGTGCCAGCAGTCCCAGACCGGGACTCAACACAGATACGCAGTATTTT. Its translation is CASSPRPGLNTDTQYF.

The rearrangement links TRBV29-1 to TRBJ1-1; D not resolved. The CDR3 contains 15 residues. Per the germline V gene, CDR1 is SQVTM and CDR2 is ANQGSEA. V lost 4 bases, J lost 0 bases, and 15 bases lay in between. DNA for the CDR3: TGCAGCGTTGGAGCGCCGGAGGGATTGAACACTGAAGCTTTCTTT. Protein sequence: CSVGAPEGLNTEAFF.

The rearrangement links TRBV5-4 to TRBJ1-1; a possible D gene is TRBD1 (5 bases). CDR1 is SGHNT, CDR2 YYREEE, per germline (reference sequence). The CDR3 consists of 14 residues. Trimming pared 3 bases from V and 3 bases from J, leaving 12 bases between. The CDR3 DNA is TGTGCCAGCAGCTCCCGGGGGAGTGACACTGAAGCTTTCTTT. Translation gives CASSSRGSDTEAFF.

The chain employs TRBV4-1 and TRBJ2-5, with D tentatively TRBD2 (6 bases). CDR1 is MGHRA and CDR2 is YSYEKL in the germline V gene. V was shortened by 7 bases and J by 4 bases, with 22 bases between the two germline ends. The CDR3 is 16 amino acids. CDR3 DNA: TGCGCCAGCACCGACATTAAGCGTGGGGGGTCAGAGACCCAGTACTTC. The encoded protein is CASTDIKRGGSETQYF.

The chain carries TRBV10-1 and TRBJ2-2; tentative D call: TRBD2 (7 bases). Deletions cut 3 bases from V and 6 bases from J, with 14 bases between. Germline V gene sequence: CDR1 WNHNN, CDR2 SYGVQD (reference sequence). The CDR3 runs 15 residues. The CDR3 bases are TGCGCCAGCAGTGACCCTCGAGGGGGGGCCGGGGAGCTGTTTTTT. It codes for CASSDPRGGAGELFF.